This TCR beta chain originates from a study of cytomegalovirus exposure and HLA in healthy donors. General study points: Some TCR beta chains (164 of them) were listed as cytomegalovirus-associated. About 90% or about 30% of the time was how often most TCR beta V segments were productive, according to an earlier analysis. The HLA-A and HLA-B alleles of most subjects were reportedly predicted accurately from TCR beta sequences. As a later analysis revealed, most CMV-associated TCR beta chains appeared HLA-restricted.

Both 60 Vbeta primers and 13 Jbeta primers went into the PCR. Libraries were prepared by immunoSEQ multiplex PCR; TCRdb keeps only in-frame clonotypes and omits some of them. The table has about 98,000 clones, approximately 69% seen once; the top ten hold 1.2%. As regards this clone: The antigen is unknown.

The CDR3 totals 14 residues. Germline assignment: CDR1 SQVTM and CDR2 ANQGSEA. The V gene end was trimmed by 6 bases and the J gene end by 1 base; junction bases not matched to a gene: 7. The chain employs TRBV29-1 and TRBJ2-3, with 7 bases identical to TRBD2. Material: PBMCs. The TCR sequence derives from a female donor in good health and CMV-seronegative. The CDR3 reads CSVRTSGGTDTQYF. The CDR3 DNA is TGCAGCGTCCGGACTAGTGGTGGCACAGATACGCAGTATTTT.